This T cell receptor (beta chain) comes out of a study of blood T cell repertoires in COVID-19. Study-wide context: Sources were T cells, B-cell-depleted T cells, or PBMCs; the material itself was cDNA or gDNA.

Under the authors' procedure: From reference gene primer amplification, estimates of nucleated cell counts were derived. TCRdb's table, derived via immunoSEQ multiplex PCR, lists solely in-frame clones and lacks some. D and trimming were read from the DNA, whereas the V and J calls and clone size are those reported in that table. The table lists roughly 430,000 clones, approximately 86% of them singletons. The CDR3 has 15 amino acids. Trimming removed 5 bases at V and 2 bases at J, with 16 bases between. CDR1 and CDR2 from the germline V gene are SGHTA and FQGNSA. Cohorts were determined from participant-reported clinical history.

The receptor comes from a woman aged 40 to 50 with acute COVID-19. Material for sequencing was PBMCs or T cells enriched from blood (not recorded which). This rearrangement joins TRBV7-2 to TRBJ2-7; the D gene is possibly TRBD1 (6 bases). The CDR3 DNA is TGTGCCAGCAGCGAACGGCAGGGGTCCCCCTACGAGCAGTACTTC. Residues: CASSERQGSPYEQYF. Looking up the rest from reference TRBV7-2 and TRBJ2-7 gives the full variable domain: GAGVSQSPSNKVTEKGKDVELRCDPISGHTALYWYRQSLGQGLEFLIYFQGNSAPDKSGLPSDRFSAERTGGSVSTLTIQRTQQEDSAVYLCASSERQGSPYEQYFGPGTRLTVT.